This T cell receptor (beta chain) stems from a study of blood T cell repertoires in COVID-19. On the study more broadly: The United States, Italy and Spain provided the acute and convalescent COVID-19 samples. Nucleic acid was either cDNA or gDNA, and it came from T cells, B-cell-depleted T cells, or PBMCs.

Original analysis: Amplification of reference gene primers provided the estimated nucleated cell counts. Some clones are missing from TCRdb's copy, which holds only in-frame ones; the method was immunoSEQ multiplex PCR. Clone size and the V and J calls come from that table; the DNA yielded D and trimming. The sample holds a few hundred thousand clones; approximately 90% are singletons and the top ten take about 6.7%. This CDR3 spans 16 amino acids. V shed 7 bases, J shed 2 bases, and the junction held 11 bases outside the gene matches. The germline gives CDR1 SGHVS, CDR2 FQNEAQ. In Seattle, patients joined the study during active infection and were tracked longitudinally. In its sample, this clone was seen once.

Sequenced material: peripheral blood. This chain uses TRBV7-8 with TRBJ2-7, with 10 bases aligning to TRBD2. The receptor's source is a woman in her twenties or thirties with COVID-19, enrolled during active disease. The CDR3 DNA reads TGTGCCAGCACCACCGGGGGCACTAGCGGGGCCTACGAGCAGTACTTC. Translating it yields CASTTGGTSGAYEQYF.